This TCR beta chain was sequenced for a study of blood T cell repertoires in COVID-19. Turning to the study itself: COVID-19 samples collected from the United States, Italy and Spain covered acute and convalescent phases. The analysed material was cDNA or gDNA that came from T cells, B-cell-depleted T cells, or PBMCs.

The length of the CDR3 is 16 residues. CDR1 is MDHEN and CDR2 is SYDVKM in the germline V gene. After removal of 8 bases from V and 0 bases from J, the junction contained 7 bases not matched to a gene. Per the authors' pipeline: From reference gene primer amplification, estimates of nucleated cell counts were derived. Produced via immunoSEQ multiplex PCR; TCRdb's table is partial and in-frame only. V, J and clone size are those of that table, while D and trimming were read from the DNA. The table records 150,000 to 200,000 clones, around 67% of them present only once. The material sequenced was peripheral blood. The chain employs TRBV28 and TRBJ2-6; 7 bases agree with TRBD1. This TCR derives from a woman older than 75 with acute or convalescent COVID-19. The CDR3 spells CASGGQSLSGANVLTF. The CDR3 region has the DNA TGTGCCAGCGGGGGACAGAGCCTCTCTGGGGCCAACGTCCTGACTTTC.